The 6 T cell receptor beta chains below come from one sample, sequenced in a study of cytomegalovirus exposure and HLA in healthy donors. In the PCR, 60 Vbeta and 13 Jbeta primers were used. Data came from immunoSEQ multiplex PCR; TCRdb stores just in-frame clones and leaves some out. Among some 200,000 clones listed, about 77% were seen once. Sequenced sample: PBMCs. The receptor source for this set is a female donor in good health and CMV-seronegative.

V is TRBV6-5 and J is TRBJ1-1, with 9 bases identical to TRBD1. The J segment lost 0 bases and the V segment lost 6 bases, leaving 2 bases of the junction unmatched. The CDR3 contains 14 residues. Germline V gives CDR1 MNHEY, CDR2 SVGAGI. CDR3 loop: CASRGQGLNTEAFF. In DNA form, the CDR3 reads TGTGCCAGCAGAGGACAGGGGCTGAACACTGAAGCTTTCTTT.

This clone was detected a few times. The rearrangement joins TRBV7-8 to TRBJ2-1, with 9 positions matching TRBD1. CDR3 size: 16 residues. Losses at the gene ends were 4 bases for V and 6 bases for J; bases not matched to a gene: 10. Germline values: CDR1 SGHVS, CDR2 FQNEAQ. The CDR3 DNA reads TGTGCCAGCAGCTGGACCGGGACAGGGAGCACCAATGAGCAGTTCTTC. Amino acids: CASSWTGTGSTNEQFF.

This clone was seen once. The rearrangement joins TRBV6-1 to TRBJ2-7; 11 nucleotides line up with TRBD1. V lost 10 bases to trimming and J lost 6 bases; unmatched junction nucleotides: 11. Germline assignment: CDR1 MNHNS and CDR2 SASEGT. The CDR3 has 14 residues. This CDR3 is CAIAPDRGLGEQYF. As DNA, the CDR3 is TGTGCCATCGCACCGGACAGGGGGCTCGGCGAGCAGTACTTC.

This clone appeared once. The V call is TRBV7-8, the J call TRBJ2-2; 11 bases line up with TRBD2. The CDR3 totals 18 residues. The V segment lost 1 base and the J segment 0 bases; nucleotides outside the gene matches: 4. Per germline, CDR1 SGHVS and CDR2 FQNEAQ. The CDR3 DNA follows: TGTGCCAGCAGCTTAGGGTATAGCGGGAGGGCGAACACCGGGGAGCTGTTTTTT. Translation: CASSLGYSGRANTGELFF.

The CDR3: CASSILPRDQPQHF. The CDR3 DNA sequence: TGTGCCAGCAGTATACTACCCCGCGATCAGCCCCAGCATTTT. This sequence joins TRBV28 and TRBJ1-5; D gene uncertain. The CDR3 spans 14 residues. Looked up from germline, CDR1 is MDHEN and CDR2 is SYDVKM. Trimming removed 5 bases at V and 5 bases at J, with 13 bases between.

Note on this clone: The junction departs from the called germline gene at one end, perhaps through a read error. V is TRBV9 and J is TRBJ2-2; 7 nucleotides line up with TRBD1. Germline CDR1 is SGDLS and CDR2 is YYNGEE. The CDR3 consists of 17 residues. The CDR3 spells CASSVSKGAGDTGKLFF. CDR3 DNA: TGTGCCAGCAGCGTTAGTAAGGGGGCCGGGGACACCGGGAAGCTGTTTTTT.